This passage covers 5 T cell receptor beta chains from one sample sequenced in a study of a mutant IDH1 vaccine in newly diagnosed glioma. No antigen has been identified for these receptors. Time point described: week 5, during vaccination. It was 300 ug of mutant IDH1 20-mer peptide that made up each vaccine dose, given with topical imiquimod. Sequenced by immunoSEQ multiplex PCR; TCRdb stores in-frame clones only, minus some. The sample contains about 75,000 clones, around 90% of which appear only once. The material sequenced was PBMCs, taken from a glioma patient whose treatment included an IDH1 peptide vaccine. The receptor set was obtained from a woman in her forties or fifties with glioma.

This rearrangement joins TRBV6-6 to TRBJ1-4; D remains unclear. Trimming took off 5 bases at V and 6 bases at J, with 16 bases between the two ends. Per the germline V gene, CDR1 is MNHNY and CDR2 is SVGAGI (reference sequence). The CDR3 runs to 15 residues. Here the CDR3 reads CASSPVSQGDEKLFF. The CDR3 region has the DNA TGTGCCAGCAGTCCCGTCTCGCAAGGCGATGAAAAACTGTTTTTT.

The chain has TRBV5-6 and TRBJ2-2, with TRBD1 matching over 9 bases. The CDR3 has 16 residues. The germline V gene has CDR1 SGHDT and CDR2 YYEEEE. Trimming at V came to 2 bases and at J to 4 bases, leaving 6 bases not matched to a gene. The CDR3 bases are TGTGCCAGCAGCTTACTTGGGACAGGGACCACCGGGGAGCTGTTTTTT. Translating it yields CASSLLGTGTTGELFF.

J is TRBJ2-3 and V is TRBV7-9; TRBD2 might be the D (6 bases). Germline V gene sequence: CDR1 SEHNR, CDR2 FQNEAQ (reference sequence). V gave up 5 bases and J gave up 3 bases, with 12 bases separating them. This CDR3 contains 14 residues. CDR3: CASSPGGVTDTQYF. Written as DNA, the CDR3 is TGTGCCAGCAGCCCAGGCGGGGTTACAGATACGCAGTATTTT. The variable domain in full, with the rest retrieved from reference TRBV7-9 and TRBJ2-3, is DTGVSQNPRHKITKRGQNVTFRCDPISEHNRLYWYRQTLGQGPEFLTYFQNEAQLEKSRLLSDRFSAERPKGSFSTLEIQRTEQGDSAMYLCASSPGGVTDTQYFGPGTRLTVL.

V and J are TRBV2 and TRBJ2-7; 7 nucleotides align to TRBD2. Germline trimming cut 7 bases from V and 0 bases from J; bases unmatched to any gene: 18. CDR3 length: 18 amino acids. Germline assignment: CDR1 SNHLY and CDR2 FYNNEI. In nucleotides, the CDR3 is TGTGCCAGCAATTGCCTGGGCGGGAGTTCTTGCAGCTCCTACGAGCAGTACTTC. Translating it yields CASNCLGGSSCSSYEQYF.

The V gene is TRBV6-5, the J gene TRBJ1-3; no definite D call. Trimming took off 4 bases at V and 7 bases at J, with 8 bases between the two ends. The V gene's germline CDR1 is MNHEY and CDR2 SVGAGI. The CDR3 runs to 12 residues. The DNA of the CDR3 is TGTGCCAGCAGTTCCCCCGCGAACACCATATATTTT. Protein product: CASSSPANTIYF.